Below are 7 T cell receptor beta chains sequenced from a single sample in a study of Ad26.COV2.S vaccination and SARS-CoV-2 variants. TCRdb's table, derived via immunoSEQ multiplex PCR, lists solely in-frame clones and lacks some. Of about 400,000 clones in the sample, roughly 90% were seen once. Stated treatment: over 15 received Ad26.COV2.S at low or high dose, single or two shots; about 5 received placebo; per-sample allocation not given. The study sampled participants on day 63 after the first vaccine or placebo injection. The sample consisted of peripheral blood, taken in a trial of Ad26.COV2.S vaccine versus placebo. The receptor set was obtained from a person aged 18-65 years who received the Ad26.COV2.S COVID-19 vaccine or a placebo.

The chain couples TRBV3-1 (or the pseudogene TRBV3-2) to TRBJ2-5, with D possibly being TRBD2 (5 bases). CDR1 is LGHDT and CDR2 is YNNKEL in the germline V gene (reference sequence). The V and J ends lost 11 bases and 4 bases respectively, with 8 bases between them. The CDR3 sequence is 10 residues long. The CDR3 sequence: CAARGETQYF. The CDR3 DNA is TGTGCCGCCCGGGGAGAGACCCAGTACTTC.

This rearrangement joins TRBV11-2 to TRBJ2-7; D is possibly TRBD1 (6 bases). The germline gives CDR1 SGHAT, CDR2 FQNNGV. Trimming removed 6 bases at V and 5 bases at J, with 14 bases between. The CDR3 consists of 13 residues. The CDR3 DNA sequence: TGTGCCAGCAGGGGGGCAGGTTTCCACGAGCAGTACTTC. Translated, it gives CASRGAGFHEQYF.

V gene TRBV5-1 combines with J gene TRBJ2-2, with TRBD2 identical over 10 bases. From germline, CDR1 is SGHRS and CDR2 YFSETQ. The CDR3 consists of 16 residues. V trimming: 0 bases; J trimming: 1 base; junction bases outside the gene matches: 0. Here the CDR3 reads CASSLGLAGNTGELFF. The CDR3 nucleotides read TGCGCCAGCAGCTTGGGACTAGCGGGGAACACCGGGGAGCTGTTTTTT.

This clone appeared a single time. The chain combines TRBV5-1 with TRBJ2-6, with D unclear. The CDR3 covers 17 residues. Trimming left V 2 bases short and J 0 bases short, with 12 bases between. Germline values: CDR1 SGHRS, CDR2 YFSETQ. Written as DNA, the CDR3 is TGCGCCAGCAGCTTACAGACACCTGGCTCTGGGGCCAACGTCCTGACTTTC. This encodes CASSLQTPGSGANVLTF. Full variable domain (outside the CDR3, taken from reference TRBV5-1 and TRBJ2-6): KAGVTQTPRYLIKTRGQQVTLSCSPISGHRSVSWYQQTPGQGLQFLFEYFSETQRNKGNFPGRFSGRQFSNSRSEMNVSTLELGDSALYLCASSLQTPGSGANVLTFGAGSRLTVL.

The V and J genes are TRBV5-5 and TRBJ1-6, with TRBD1 matching 8 bases. The CDR3 runs to 16 residues. V gave up 3 bases and J gave up 1 base; unmatched junction bases: 3. Per the germline V gene, CDR1 is SGHKS and CDR2 is YYEKEE (reference sequence). The CDR3 DNA follows: TGTGCCAGCAGCTGGACAGGGTTGTCCTATAATTCACCCCTCCACTTT. Its protein is CASSWTGLSYNSPLHF.

The chain links TRBV7-2 to TRBJ2-3; TRBD2 is a possible D gene (6 bases). The CDR3 is made up of 13 amino acids. Trimming took off 0 bases at V and 11 bases at J, with 12 bases between the two ends. Germline V CDR1 and CDR2: SGHTA, FQGNSA. CDR3 residues: CASSLAGAREQYF. The CDR3 region has the DNA TGTGCCAGCAGCTTAGCTGGGGCGCGGGAGCAGTATTTT. The variable domain in full, with the rest retrieved from reference TRBV7-2 and TRBJ2-3, is GAGVSQSPSNKVTEKGKDVELRCDPISGHTALYWYRQSLGQGLEFLIYFQGNSAPDKSGLPSDRFSAERTGGSVSTLTIQRTQQEDSAVYLCASSLAGAREQYFGPGTRLTVL.

This clone showed up just a few times. The chain is built from TRBV4-2 and TRBJ1-1, with 7 bases matching TRBD1. This CDR3 has 14 residues. Germline CDR1 reads LGHNA; CDR2 reads YNFKEQ. After removal of 2 bases from V and 8 bases from J, the junction contained 8 bases not matched to a gene. The CDR3 region is CASSQSGGVFEAFF. DNA of the CDR3: TGTGCCAGCAGCCAATCAGGGGGAGTTTTCGAAGCTTTCTTT.